This T cell receptor (beta chain) is from a study of metastatic and nonmetastatic thyroid tumors (dated by TCRdb to the early 2020s). Regarding the complete study: Repertoires from peripheral blood and from tumor or nodule tissue samples of malignant and benign thyroid patients were compared.

Beyond this particular receptor, the publication reports: In both blood and tumor samples, TCR beta diversity was reported to be significantly higher in malignant tumors than in benign nodules.

Libraries were made using PCR. TCRdb names Illumina HiSeq 4000 as the instrument used. High-throughput sequencing was used to profile the TCR beta-chain CDR3 region of every patient. The original methods were these. A classifier to discriminate distant-metastatic papillary thyroid cancer patients was built from CDR3 differences across clinicopathological groups. The Shannon index was used to assess repertoire diversity, and the Morisita-Horn index was used to assess tumor-blood repertoire similarity. TCRdb trimmed public reads at Q25 via fastp, called clones via MiXCR and kept in-frame beta chains. What appears here as the V and J calls and clone size reflects TCRdb's work, not the paper's. Present in this sample are 30,000 to 45,000 clones, 25% to 30% of which were seen just once. The ten largest clones represent approximately 10% of the sample. None of the patients had been given any treatment before thyroid surgery. Patient clinical samples collected from the early 2010s to the late 2010s were retrospectively analysed using T-cell receptor beta sequencing.

From V the trimming removes 10 bases and from J it removes 5 bases, while the gene matches leave 7 bases of the junction unaccounted for. From cysteine to phenylalanine, the CDR3 is 12 amino acids long. The only DNA kept is the CDR3, 36 bases in frame from the first base. According to the germline V gene, CDR1 reads MRHNA and CDR2 reads SNTAGT. There are a few counts of this clone. Its specific antigen is unknown. No base-level quality is on record; no much larger clone is a single base apart. Sequenced sample: blood. This receptor was identified in a male donor with papillary thyroid cancer or a benign thyroid nodule (not recorded which). Some clones in this sample may be carry-over from other donors' samples. The chain couples TRBV6-4 to TRBJ1-2; TRBD1 lines up with 7 middle nucleotides. The nucleotide sequence reads as follows: TGTGCCACCGTCGGGACAGCTTATGGCTACACCTTC. Translated, this is CATVGTAYGYTF.